The 32 T cell receptor beta chains below were found in one sample sequenced in a study of T cells after yellow fever vaccination. TCRdb ran MiXCR on the 5' RACE reads and lists one entry per CDR3 protein. The repertoire holds more than 95,000 distinct CDR3 sequences, with roughly 15% as singletons. Sample: CD8+ T cells sorted from PBMCs, taken 5 days after the yellow fever booster vaccination. These receptors were collected from a man younger than 35 who received the YFV17D yellow fever vaccine.

In this sample, this clonotype turned up a few times. The CDR3 nucleotides are TGCAGTGCCCCGACGGGGCAGGGGGCATTTGGCTACACCTTC. Protein product: CSAPTGQGAFGYTF. V is TRBV20-1 and J is TRBJ1-2; TRBD1 agrees at 8 bases. The CDR3 is 14 residues long. V lost 6 bases and J lost 7; bases outside the gene matches: 13. Germline V CDR1 and CDR2: DFQATT, SNEGSKA (reference sequence).

This clonotype was seen at least ten times. V usage is TRBV29-1 and J usage is TRBJ2-1, with 7 bases aligning to TRBD1. This CDR3 has 15 residues. The J segment lost 5 bases and the V segment lost 0 bases, leaving 7 bases of the junction unmatched. In germline, CDR1 is SQVTM, CDR2 ANQGSEA. The CDR3 bases are TGCAGCGTTGAAGATACCCGACAGGGAAACAATGAGCAGTTCTTC. It translates to CSVEDTRQGNNEQFF.

The V call is TRBV6-5, the J call TRBJ1-3; D might be TRBD1 (5 bases). Trimming left V 4 bases short and J 2 bases short, with 15 bases between. The CDR3 consists of 16 residues. Germline CDR1 is MNHEY and CDR2 is SVGAGI. The CDR3 DNA follows: TGTGCCAGCAGTTTACGGGACCCTCAAGCTGGAAACACCATATATTTT. It specifies CASSLRDPQAGNTIYF.

This clonotype was counted between two and nine times. CDR3 nucleotides: TGTGCCATCAGGAAAAATCACGACACCCACTCTGGAAACACCATATATTTT. Amino acids: CAIRKNHDTHSGNTIYF. The chain joins TRBV10-3 to TRBJ1-3; D gene ambiguous. This CDR3 is built from 17 residues. V was trimmed by 6 bases and J by 0 bases, leaving 18 bases between them. Looked up from germline, CDR1 is ENHRY and CDR2 is SYGVKD.

V and J are TRBV4-3 and TRBJ1-1; TRBD1 might be the D (5 bases). V was cut by 0 bases and J by 3 bases, with 14 bases left in between. CDR3 length: 16 amino acids. Per the germline V gene, CDR1 is LGHNA and CDR2 is YSLEER. CDR3 DNA: TGCGCCAGCAGCCAAGACGGCGGGAAAGGGGACACTGAAGCTTTCTTT. Residues: CASSQDGGKGDTEAFF.

V and J are TRBV6-5 and TRBJ2-2, with 8 bases lining up with TRBD2. CDR3 length equals 16 residues. Germline V gene sequence: CDR1 MNHEY, CDR2 SVGAGI. V gave up 5 bases and J gave up 0 bases; unmatched junction bases: 5. DNA for the CDR3: TGTGCCAGCAGTCGGGGGGGGTGGGCGAACACCGGGGAGCTGTTTTTT. Protein: CASSRGGWANTGELFF.

Only one count was recorded for this clonotype. The chain recombines TRBV6-5 with TRBJ1-6; D is unresolved. This CDR3 is 10 amino acids long. Germline CDR1 reads MNHEY; CDR2 reads SVGAGI. Trimming pared 8 bases from V and 11 bases from J, leaving 7 bases between. The CDR3 protein is CASGGTPLHF. In nucleotides, the CDR3 is TGTGCCAGCGGAGGGACACCCCTCCACTTT.

This clonotype occurred a few times. The V and J genes are TRBV4-1 and TRBJ1-5, with no clear D. Trimming removed 4 bases at V and 0 bases at J, with 16 bases between. Germline CDR1 is MGHRA and CDR2 is YSYEKL. This CDR3 comprises 17 residues. The CDR3 DNA follows: TGCGCCAGCAGCCCCACCGTTATGCGGGGTAGCAATCAGCCCCAGCATTTT. This codes for CASSPTVMRGSNQPQHF.

The V and J genes are TRBV7-6 and TRBJ2-3; D gene uncertain. The CDR3 runs to 15 residues. Germline lookup yields CDR1 SGHVS and CDR2 FNYEAQ. V lost 5 bases to trimming and J lost 1 base, with 13 bases between them. The CDR3 bases are TGTGCCAGCAGCCTTCCCCCGGAGCGCACAGATACGCAGTATTTT. Encoded protein: CASSLPPERTDTQYF.

In nucleotides, the CDR3 is TGTGCCAGCAGCCCCAAGTGGGCAACTAATGAAAAACTGTTTTTT. Amino acid sequence: CASSPKWATNEKLFF. The rearrangement uses TRBV14 and TRBJ1-4; D is undetermined. This CDR3 is 15 amino acids long. From germline, CDR1 is SGHDN and CDR2 FVKESK. V was shortened by 4 bases and J by 0 bases, with 9 bases between the two germline ends.

Only a few counts were recorded for this clonotype. The J gene is TRBJ2-5, the V gene TRBV29-1; D is perhaps TRBD2 (6 bases). The V gene lost 0 bases and the J gene lost 0 bases, with 20 bases spanning the gap. The CDR3 is made up of 18 amino acids. Germline V gene data show CDR1 as SQVTM and CDR2 as ANQGSEA. In DNA form, the CDR3 reads TGCAGCGTTGAAGATCTGAAAGTCGGGGGAAGGAACCAAGAGACCCAGTACTTC. Its protein product is CSVEDLKVGGRNQETQYF.

The chain recombines TRBV12-3 or TRBV12-4 with TRBJ1-2, with a weak D call TRBD1 (6 bases). V dropped 6 bases and J dropped 2 bases, with 19 bases sitting between them. The CDR3 consists of 16 residues. CDR3 loop: CASSPSETGNNYGYTF. The CDR3 nucleotides read TGTGCCAGCAGCCCCTCCGAGACAGGAAACAACTATGGCTACACCTTC.

The chain joins TRBV5-1 to TRBJ1-6; D is possibly TRBD1 (5 bases). Germline CDR1 SGHRS, CDR2 YFSETQ. Trimming removed 0 bases from V and 5 bases from J, with 9 bases in between. The CDR3 is 15 amino acids. The CDR3 loop is CASSLESRDNSPLHF. CDR3 in DNA: TGCGCCAGCAGCTTGGAGTCCAGGGATAATTCACCCCTCCACTTT.

The chain joins TRBV15 to TRBJ2-1, with D perhaps TRBD1 (5 bases). The CDR3 is made up of 14 amino acids. CDR1 and CDR2 (germline): LNHNV, YYDKDF (reference sequence). V was trimmed by 5 bases and J by 5 bases, leaving 13 bases between them. As DNA, the CDR3 is TGTGCCACCAGCTGGGGTGACAGTCACAATGAGCAGTTCTTC. It encodes CATSWGDSHNEQFF.

This chain connects TRBV12-5 to TRBJ1-5; D gene unclear. Between the trimmed V and J ends, which lost 6 bases and 9 bases, there was a span of 21 bases. This CDR3 has 15 amino acids. The V gene's germline CDR1 is LGHNT and CDR2 FRNRAP. The CDR3: CASGTGPPSSWPQHF. CDR3 coding DNA: TGTGCTAGTGGCACCGGCCCCCCTTCAAGTTGGCCCCAGCATTTT.

V is TRBV27 and J is TRBJ2-2; 7 bases fit TRBD1. V was pared by 0 bases and J by 3 bases, with 7 bases of the junction left unmatched. Per the germline V gene, CDR1 is MNHEY and CDR2 is SMNVEV (reference sequence). The CDR3 consists of 17 residues. The CDR3, as DNA: TGTGCCAGCAGTTTATCCTTGCGTCAGGGGGACACCGGGGAGCTGTTTTTT. It translates to CASSLSLRQGDTGELFF.

This rearrangement joins TRBV20-1 to TRBJ1-1; D is perhaps TRBD1 (5 bases). Looked up from germline, CDR1 is DFQATT and CDR2 is SNEGSKA (reference sequence). This CDR3 comprises 12 residues. The CDR3 DNA sequence: TGCAGCGCCCGGGGGTCGGGCACTGAAGCTTTCTTT. This translates into CSARGSGTEAFF.

CDR3 protein: CASSYLGAGGFAGELFF. CDR3 in DNA: TGTGCCAGCAGTTACTTGGGGGCTGGAGGGTTCGCCGGGGAGCTGTTTTTT. The chain employs TRBV6-5 and TRBJ2-2, with D perhaps TRBD1 or TRBD2 (6 bases each). Trimming shortened V by 1 base and J by 6 bases, and 18 bases separated the two germline ends. This CDR3 is built from 17 residues. The germline gives CDR1 MNHEY, CDR2 SVGAGI.

This chain links TRBV12-3 or TRBV12-4 with TRBJ1-5; D call uncertain. V lost 4 bases and J lost 5, with 15 bases in between. CDR3 size: 15 residues. CDR3 sequence (DNA): TGTGCCAGCAGTTCGTCGGGCCCGGGCTATCAGCCCCAGCATTTT. It yields the protein CASSSSGPGYQPQHF.

This clonotype was counted between two and nine times. V is TRBV6-2 or TRBV6-3 and J is TRBJ2-2; 7 nucleotides align to TRBD2. The CDR3 covers 17 residues. Germline V gene data show CDR1 as MNHEY and CDR2 as SVGEGT. The V and J ends lost 3 bases and 3 bases, in that order; junction bases with no gene match: 10. CDR3 protein: CASSYTGAGLYTGELFF. CDR3 bases: TGTGCCAGCAGTTATACAGGAGCGGGATTGTACACCGGGGAGCTGTTTTTT.

In its sample, this clonotype was seen a few times. The chain joins TRBV5-5 to TRBJ2-3; no reliable D call. The V gene lost 5 bases and the J gene lost 2 bases, with 15 bases spanning the gap. The CDR3 runs to 15 residues. Germline V CDR1 and CDR2: SGHKS, YYEKEE (reference sequence). This CDR3 is CASRRYPEFTDTQYF. The CDR3 bases are TGTGCCAGCAGGCGTTACCCCGAATTCACAGATACGCAGTATTTT.

This clonotype turned up a few times. This chain connects TRBV29-1 to TRBJ1-2; D gene uncertain. The germline V gene has CDR1 SQVTM and CDR2 ANQGSEA. V was pared by 4 bases and J by 0 bases, with 9 bases between. The CDR3 is made up of 13 amino acids. CDR3 region: CSVATEPNYGYTF. The DNA for the CDR3 is TGCAGCGTTGCGACGGAGCCTAACTATGGCTACACCTTC.

This clonotype was detected many times. The CDR3 here is CASSRDRRVETQYF. In DNA form, the CDR3 reads TGTGCCAGCAGTCGGGACCGACGGGTGGAGACCCAGTACTTC. This chain links TRBV6-2 or TRBV6-3 with TRBJ2-5; D could derive from TRBD1 or TRBD2 (5 bases each). Per the germline V gene, CDR1 is MNHEY and CDR2 is SVGEGT. V gave up 5 bases and J gave up 5 bases, with 15 bases separating them. The CDR3 covers 14 residues.

A few counts support this clonotype. The chain recombines TRBV23-1 with TRBJ2-7, with 10 positions matching TRBD1. TRBV23-1 is an open reading frame, and its role is uncertain. J gave up 5 bases and V 4 bases, and 11 bases lay outside the gene matches. The CDR3 contains 16 residues. The DNA of the CDR3 is TGCGCCAGCAGTCGGGGGGCGGGACAGGGGACCCACGAGCAGTACTTC. Amino acid sequence: CASSRGAGQGTHEQYF.

The chain uses TRBV6-2 or TRBV6-3 and TRBJ2-3, with 9 bases matching TRBD1. V lost 8 bases, J lost 4 bases, and 7 bases stayed unmatched. Germline V gene data show CDR1 as MNHEY and CDR2 as SVGEGT. This CDR3 region has 14 residues. The CDR3 reads CASHRGRGADTQYF. CDR3 DNA sequence: TGTGCCAGCCACAGGGGGCGGGGAGCAGATACGCAGTATTTT.

This clonotype showed up just a few times. The chain carries TRBV7-2 and TRBJ2-3; 7 bases match TRBD2. The germline gives CDR1 SGHTA, CDR2 FQGNSA. Unmatched junction bases numbered 9, after V lost 5 bases and J lost 4 bases. The CDR3 sequence is 15 residues long. The CDR3 loop is CASSRTGGAADTQYF. The DNA for the CDR3 is TGTGCCAGCAGCCGTACGGGGGGTGCAGCAGATACGCAGTATTTT.

The chain recombines TRBV12-3 or TRBV12-4 with TRBJ1-6, with 8 bases that match TRBD1. Germline trimming cut 6 bases from V and 8 bases from J; bases unmatched to any gene: 3. This CDR3 region has 13 residues. The CDR3 sequence: CASREQGDSPLHF. CDR3 bases: TGTGCCAGCAGGGAACAGGGGGATTCACCCCTCCACTTT.

This clonotype was detected a few times. The chain carries TRBV18 and TRBJ2-3; D is perhaps TRBD2 (5 bases). V lost 3 bases and J lost 4, with 20 bases in between. The CDR3 loop spans 17 amino acids. CDR1 is KGHSH and CDR2 is LQKENI in the germline V gene. CDR3 bases: TGTGCCAGCTCACCCTCGATCAGTGAGGGCTCCCCAGATACGCAGTATTTT. This gives the protein CASSPSISEGSPDTQYF.

This clonotype has a handful of counts. This chain links TRBV4-3 with TRBJ2-1; TRBD2 agrees at 8 bases. This CDR3 spans 16 amino acids. Trimming at V came to 3 bases and at J to 2 bases, leaving 6 bases not matched to a gene. CDR1 is LGHNA, CDR2 YSLEER, per germline. The CDR3 here is CASSHDGGAAYNEQFF. Written as DNA, the CDR3 is TGCGCCAGCAGCCATGACGGGGGGGCAGCCTACAATGAGCAGTTCTTC.

This clonotype has only a few counts. V and J are TRBV30 and TRBJ2-2; D uncertain. This CDR3 comprises 10 residues. Germline CDR1 reads GTSNPN; CDR2 reads SVGIG (reference sequence). The germline V and J ends were trimmed by 4 bases and 5 bases, with 2 bases remaining between them. The CDR3 DNA reads as TGTGCCTGGAATACCGGGGAGCTGTTTTTT. Protein product: CAWNTGELFF.

The chain carries TRBV7-3 and TRBJ2-3; 7 bases fit TRBD2. With 4 bases clipped from V and 2 bases from J, the junction kept 12 bases outside the gene matches. This CDR3 is built from 17 residues. Germline V gene lookup returns CDR1 SGHTA and CDR2 FQGTGA. In DNA, the CDR3 is TGTGCCAGCAGCTCCTCCGTGGCTAGCGGATACACAGATACGCAGTATTTT. Residues: CASSSSVASGYTDTQYF.

J is TRBJ2-3 and V is TRBV6-5; D is possibly TRBD1 (5 bases). The length of the CDR3 is 13 residues. Trimming pared 10 bases from V and 6 bases from J, leaving 17 bases between. Germline CDR1 MNHEY, CDR2 SVGAGI. This CDR3 reads CATIKGPMDTQYF. In nucleotides, the CDR3 is TGTGCCACCATTAAGGGGCCCATGGATACGCAGTATTTT.